This TCR beta chain was found in a study of shared clonotypes between healthy human individuals. Across the whole study: The donor pool was made up of two women and a few men aged 18 to 49. Whole-study results and caveats: Generally, naive subsets (rather than memory subsets) showed larger estimated richness. Clonotypes that were shared across a few donors made up roughly 5% of naive CD4 clonotypes.

Regarding this clone: The antigen remains unidentified.

Clones were sequenced by immunoSEQ multiplex PCR, and TCRdb holds only the in-frame ones, with some missing. In the table there are 1.5 million to 2.5 million clones, just under 95% of which are singletons. The CDR3 covers 14 residues. Per the germline V gene, CDR1 is SGDLS and CDR2 is YYNGEE. Trimming stripped 4 bases from V and 4 bases from J, with 14 bases between. Naive CD8 populations comprised CD45RO-negative cells positively selected for CCR7, excluding terminally differentiated effector memory CD45RA+ cells. The clonotype was recovered from a man between 18 and 35 years old in good health. The V call is TRBV9, the J call TRBJ1-1, with a weak D call TRBD1 (5 bases). Sequenced input: naive CD8+ T cells sorted from blood. The CDR3 loop reads CASSSSDGATEAFF. The CDR3 DNA reads as TGTGCCAGCAGCTCTTCGGATGGGGCCACTGAAGCTTTCTTT.